A single sample is the source of the 26 T cell receptor beta chains below, sequenced in a study of T cells in Graves' hyperthyroidism and ophthalmopathy. Amplified TCR beta CDR3 regions came from RNA transcripts. First-round RT-PCR of the TCR CDR3 relied on the HTBI primer set. TCRdb reanalysed the multiplex PCR reads using MiXCR and keeps one entry per CDR3 protein. The table lists nearly 600,000 distinct CDR3 sequences, over 12% of them singletons. The sample consisted of blood. Receptors originate from a woman aged 18-29 years with Graves' ophthalmopathy.

This clonotype was seen many times. The V call is TRBV27, the J call TRBJ1-5; no clear D gene. The CDR3 runs to 14 residues. CDR1 MNHEY and CDR2 SMNVEV come from the germline V gene (reference sequence). V shed 2 bases and J shed 7 bases, with 12 bases lying between them. CDR3 coding DNA: TGTGCCAGCAGTTTAAGACCCGCACGGCAGCCCCAGCATTTT. This gives the protein CASSLRPARQPQHF.

The chain joins TRBV20-1 to TRBJ1-5; tentative D call: TRBD1 (6 bases). Germline V gives CDR1 DFQATT, CDR2 SNEGSKA (reference sequence). The V gene lost 6 bases and the J gene lost 5 bases, with 14 bases spanning the gap. The CDR3 length is 13 residues. The CDR3 coding sequence is TGCAGTGCAACCGGGACACCCGATCAGCCCCAGCATTTT. This sequence encodes CSATGTPDQPQHF.

This clonotype was counted many times. J is TRBJ2-7 and V is TRBV6-5; 9 bases align to TRBD2. CDR3 length: 15 amino acids. The germline CDR1 and CDR2 sequences are MNHEY and SVGAGI. J gave up 3 bases and V 0 bases, and 3 bases lay outside the gene matches. CDR3 loop: CASSYSPSGDYEQYF. The DNA of the CDR3 is TGTGCCAGCAGTTACTCGCCTAGCGGGGACTACGAGCAGTACTTC.

In this sample, this clonotype turned up a few times. A much larger clone lies one base from this, so it may be a read error. The CDR3 does not end in the conserved phenylalanine or tryptophan, so this is likely a read error. The chain is built from TRBV27 and TRBJ1-2; TRBD1 aligns across 8 bases. Germline CDR1 is MNHEY and CDR2 is SMNVEV (reference sequence). This CDR3 contains 13 residues. The ends lost 4 bases at V and 4 bases at J; junction bases unmatched: 2. CDR3 protein: CASSSQGGYGYTL. CDR3 in DNA: TGTGCCAGCAGTTCACAGGGGGGCTATGGCTACACCCTC.

The gene calls are TRBV19 and TRBJ1-2; D is undetermined. The CDR3 has 13 residues. The germline gives CDR1 LNHDA, CDR2 SQIVND (reference sequence). Trimming cost V 3 bases and J 4 bases, with 9 bases left between them. The CDR3 coding sequence is TGTGCCAGTAGTATGCCAGGTTTCTATGGCTACACCTTC. Translation: CASSMPGFYGYTF.

This clonotype has at least ten counts. The chain is built from TRBV27 and TRBJ2-3, with 9 bases fitting TRBD2. V lost 6 bases to trimming and J lost 0 bases; unmatched junction nucleotides: 4. This CDR3 is built from 15 residues. Germline lookup yields CDR1 MNHEY and CDR2 SMNVEV (reference sequence). The CDR3 protein is CASRLAGGSTDTQYF. CDR3 coding DNA: TGTGCCAGCAGACTAGCGGGTGGGAGCACAGATACGCAGTATTTT.

This clonotype has ten or more counts. This chain joins TRBV7-2 and TRBJ2-3, with 9 bases that match TRBD2. Losses at the gene ends were 0 bases for V and 6 bases for J; bases not matched to a gene: 7. Germline CDR1 reads SGHTA; CDR2 reads FQGNSA. The CDR3 runs 16 residues. Here the CDR3 reads CASSLALAGVRDTQYF. The CDR3 DNA reads as TGTGCCAGCAGCTTAGCTTTAGCGGGAGTCAGGGATACGCAGTATTTT.

This clonotype showed up many times. CDR3 nucleotides: TGCGCCAGCTCTCTAGCTGCGGGGGGCACGTCGGAGCAGTTCTTC. Translation: CASSLAAGGTSEQFF. The chain carries TRBV5-1 and TRBJ2-1; the match to TRBD2 covers 8 bases. The CDR3 consists of 15 residues. Trimming cost V 7 bases and J 10 bases; bases outside gene matches: 16. Germline loops: CDR1 SGHRS, CDR2 YFSETQ.

This clonotype was picked up a small number of times. The chain has TRBV7-8 and TRBJ1-2, with 9 positions matching TRBD1. Germline V CDR1 and CDR2: SGHVS, FQNEAQ. The trim removed 5 bases at V and 5 bases at J, leaving 9 bases unmatched. This CDR3 region has 15 residues. The CDR3 nucleotides are TGTGCCAGCAGCCACCTCATTGGGACAGGGTATGGCTACACCTTC. It codes for CASSHLIGTGYGYTF.

J is TRBJ2-1 and V is TRBV20-1, with D perhaps matching TRBD1 (5 bases). This CDR3 has 16 residues. With 3 bases removed from V and 4 bases from J, the gap between germline ends came to 19 bases. The germline V gene has CDR1 DFQATT and CDR2 SNEGSKA (reference sequence). The CDR3 here is CSARSPKGIRYNEQFF. The CDR3, as DNA: TGCAGTGCTAGGAGCCCGAAGGGGATTAGGTACAATGAGCAGTTCTTC.

This clonotype was counted many times. The chain is built from TRBV20-1 and TRBJ1-5, with a weak D call TRBD1 (6 bases). Germline values: CDR1 DFQATT, CDR2 SNEGSKA (reference sequence). V was trimmed by 3 bases and J by 0 bases, leaving 12 bases between them. The CDR3 sequence is 15 residues long. The CDR3 nucleotides read TGCAGTGCTAGCAAAAGACAGGATAGCAATCAGCCCCAGCATTTT. Protein: CSASKRQDSNQPQHF.

This clonotype was seen only a few times. The rearrangement joins TRBV9 to TRBJ2-1; 14 nucleotides align to TRBD2. V trimming: 7 bases; J trimming: 9 bases; junction bases outside the gene matches: 12. This CDR3 has 16 residues. In germline, CDR1 is SGDLS, CDR2 YYNGEE. CDR3 in DNA: TGTGCCAGCGGCCCCGGAGGGACTAGCGGGAGAGGTGAGCAGTTCTTC. Protein sequence: CASGPGGTSGRGEQFF.

This clonotype was detected many times. This chain links TRBV28 with TRBJ2-5, with a tentative D call TRBD1 (5 bases). The germline gives CDR1 MDHEN, CDR2 SYDVKM. The ends were cut back, 2 bases at V and 5 bases at J, with 12 bases in the middle. This CDR3 is 14 amino acids long. The CDR3, as DNA: TGTGCCAGCAGTTTAGAAGGACATATTGAGACCCAGTACTTC. Its protein product is CASSLEGHIETQYF.

This clonotype was picked up a small number of times. This rearrangement joins TRBV28 to TRBJ2-7, with TRBD1 matching 7 bases. CDR3 length equals 19 residues. Germline CDR1 reads MDHEN; CDR2 reads SYDVKM. J gave up 0 bases and V 3 bases, and 17 bases lay outside the gene matches. CDR3 sequence: CASSLVGDSVSTSSYEQYF. As DNA, the CDR3 is TGTGCCAGCAGTTTGGTCGGGGACAGCGTCTCTACGAGCTCCTACGAGCAGTACTTC.

The V gene is TRBV29-1, the J gene TRBJ2-7; possibly TRBD2 for D (6 bases). Trimming stripped 4 bases from V and 7 bases from J, with 14 bases between. The CDR3 consists of 12 residues. Per germline, CDR1 SQVTM and CDR2 ANQGSEA. CDR3 DNA sequence: TGCAGCGTTGGGGTCGGAGGGGATGAGCAGTACTTC. This sequence encodes CSVGVGGDEQYF.

This clonotype was detected ten times or more. The V and J genes are TRBV27 and TRBJ1-4, with a possible D match to TRBD1 (6 bases). Germline V gene data show CDR1 as MNHEY and CDR2 as SMNVEV (reference sequence). CDR3 length: 14 amino acids. Trimming cost V 5 bases and J 7 bases, with 14 bases left between them. CDR3 DNA: TGTGCCAGCAGTCCAACAGGGTTGGGTGAAAAACTGTTTTTT. It specifies CASSPTGLGEKLFF.

The chain couples TRBV20-1 to TRBJ2-7, with 9 positions matching TRBD2. Trimming cost V 4 bases and J 9 bases; bases outside gene matches: 16. The CDR3 length is 15 residues. Germline lookup yields CDR1 DFQATT and CDR2 SNEGSKA (reference sequence). CDR3 region: CSAKIPGLAGVGQYF. The CDR3 DNA reads TGCAGTGCTAAAATCCCGGGACTAGCCGGAGTAGGGCAGTACTTC.

The table lists this clonotype with many counts. The CDR3 nucleotides are TGTGCCACCAGTGGTAAAGGAGCGAACACTGAAGCTTTCTTT. It translates to CATSGKGANTEAFF. V and J are TRBV24-1 and TRBJ1-1, with D hard to call. The CDR3 spans 14 residues. The V and J ends lost 5 bases and 1 base respectively, with 10 bases between them. Germline CDR1 reads KGHDR; CDR2 reads SFDVKD.

This clonotype was recorded many times. V and J are TRBV7-9 and TRBJ2-5; 7 nucleotides line up with TRBD2. This CDR3 contains 14 residues. In germline, CDR1 is SEHNR, CDR2 FQNEAQ (reference sequence). J was trimmed by 5 bases and V by 6 bases; bases with no gene match: 9. The CDR3 coding sequence is TGTGCCAGCAGACTCGCGGGAGTTCGGGAGACCCAGTACTTC. It codes for CASRLAGVRETQYF.

This clonotype was recorded at least ten times. V and J are TRBV6-1 and TRBJ2-1; D possibly corresponds to TRBD1 (6 bases). The CDR3 has 16 amino acids. CDR1 and CDR2 (germline): MNHNS, SASEGT. V was shortened by 5 bases and J by 0 bases, with 14 bases between the two germline ends. This CDR3 is CASSPLDRSSYNEQFF. The CDR3 nucleotides are TGTGCCAGCAGTCCTCTGGACAGAAGCTCCTACAATGAGCAGTTCTTC.

The chain is built from TRBV5-6 and TRBJ2-1; TRBD1 matches at 8 bases. There are 17 residues in the CDR3. V lost 7 bases to trimming and J lost 2 bases; unmatched junction nucleotides: 14. Germline V gene sequence: CDR1 SGHDT, CDR2 YYEEEE. The CDR3 coding sequence is TGTGCCAGCTCACCTCAGAGGACAGGGAGACCCTACAATGAGCAGTTCTTC. Translating it yields CASSPQRTGRPYNEQFF.

The genes are TRBV19 and TRBJ1-1; D gene uncertain. This CDR3 contains 11 residues. V gave up 10 bases and J gave up 5 bases, with 11 bases separating them. CDR1 is LNHDA and CDR2 is SQIVND in the germline V gene (reference sequence). CDR3 protein: CAIQLGTEAFF. CDR3 sequence (DNA): TGTGCCATTCAGCTCGGAACTGAAGCTTTCTTT.

This clonotype occurred many times. J is TRBJ2-7 and V is TRBV7-9; D gene unclear. This CDR3 region has 15 residues. Germline V gene sequence: CDR1 SEHNR, CDR2 FQNEAQ (reference sequence). V was clipped by 5 bases and J by 0 bases, with 14 bases between them. This CDR3 is CASSPSGGASYEQYF. The CDR3 DNA sequence: TGTGCCAGCAGCCCTTCGGGTGGCGCCTCCTACGAGCAGTACTTC.

The chain uses TRBV2 and TRBJ1-3; 9 bases map to TRBD1. CDR1 is SNHLY and CDR2 is FYNNEI in the germline V gene. V was pared by 4 bases and J by 1 base, with 8 bases of the junction left unmatched. This CDR3 is built from 17 residues. The CDR3 sequence: CASSVGRDRVSGNTIYF. CDR3 nucleotides: TGTGCCAGCAGTGTTGGAAGGGACAGGGTATCTGGAAACACCATATATTTT.

The chain combines TRBV19 with TRBJ2-5; 7 bases fit TRBD2. After removal of 0 bases from V and 6 bases from J, the junction contained 4 bases not matched to a gene. In germline, CDR1 is LNHDA, CDR2 SQIVND (reference sequence). The CDR3 loop spans 14 amino acids. CDR3 nucleotides: TGTGCCAGTAGTATAGATGGCGGGAGACAGACCCAGTACTTC. Its protein is CASSIDGGRQTQYF.

Many counts were recorded for this clonotype. V usage is TRBV12-3 or TRBV12-4 and J usage is TRBJ2-3; D gene unclear. The CDR3 extends over 18 amino acids. Trimming pared 3 bases from V and 0 bases from J, leaving 19 bases between. The CDR3 bases are TGTGCCAGCAGTTTTAGGTGGCCTCCCAACCGTAGCACAGATACGCAGTATTTT. Its translation is CASSFRWPPNRSTDTQYF.